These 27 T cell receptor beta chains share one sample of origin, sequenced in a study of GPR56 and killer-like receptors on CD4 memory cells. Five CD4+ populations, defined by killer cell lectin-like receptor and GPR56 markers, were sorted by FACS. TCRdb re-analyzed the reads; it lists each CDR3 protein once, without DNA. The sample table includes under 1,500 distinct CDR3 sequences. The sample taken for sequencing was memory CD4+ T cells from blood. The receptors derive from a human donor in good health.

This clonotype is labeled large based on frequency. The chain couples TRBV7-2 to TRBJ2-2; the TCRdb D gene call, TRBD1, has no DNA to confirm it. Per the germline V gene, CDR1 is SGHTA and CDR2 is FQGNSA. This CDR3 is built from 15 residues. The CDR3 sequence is CASSLRTSNTGELFF. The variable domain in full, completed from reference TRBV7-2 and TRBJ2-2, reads GAGVSQSPSNKVTEKGKDVELRCDPISGHTALYWYRQSLGQGLEFLIYFQGNSAPDKSGLPSDRFSAERTGGSVSTLTIQRTQQEDSAVYLCASSLRTSNTGELFFGEGSRLTVL.

The CDR3 protein is CASSVGQNLGFQYF. The V and J genes are TRBV9 and TRBJ2-4; TCRdb's assignment of TRBD1 cannot be checked, as there is no DNA. From germline, CDR1 is SGDLS and CDR2 YYNGEE. CDR3 length: 14 amino acids.

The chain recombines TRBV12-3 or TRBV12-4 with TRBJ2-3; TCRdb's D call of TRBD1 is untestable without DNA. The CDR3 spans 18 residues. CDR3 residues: CASSFRNRGVFSTDTQYF.

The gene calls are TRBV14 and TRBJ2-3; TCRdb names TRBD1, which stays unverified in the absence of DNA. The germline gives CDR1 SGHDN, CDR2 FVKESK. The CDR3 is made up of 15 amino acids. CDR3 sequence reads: CASSQDRGITDTQYF.

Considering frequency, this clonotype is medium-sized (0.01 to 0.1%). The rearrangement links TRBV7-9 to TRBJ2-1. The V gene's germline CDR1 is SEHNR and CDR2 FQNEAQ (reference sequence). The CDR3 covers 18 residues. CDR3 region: CASSLNWGTFSSYNEQFF.

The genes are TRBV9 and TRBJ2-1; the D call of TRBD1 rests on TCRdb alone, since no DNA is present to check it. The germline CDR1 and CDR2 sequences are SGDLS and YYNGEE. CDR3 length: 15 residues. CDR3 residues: CASSTGGPTYNEQFF.

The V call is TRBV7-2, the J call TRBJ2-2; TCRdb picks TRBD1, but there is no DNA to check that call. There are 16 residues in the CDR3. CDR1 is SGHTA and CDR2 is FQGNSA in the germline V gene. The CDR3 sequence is CASSLDPGAVHGELFF.

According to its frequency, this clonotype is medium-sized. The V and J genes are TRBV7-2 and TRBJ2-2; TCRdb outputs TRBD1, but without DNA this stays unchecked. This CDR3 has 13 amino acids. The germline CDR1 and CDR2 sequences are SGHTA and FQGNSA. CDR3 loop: CASSFTGTGMLFF.

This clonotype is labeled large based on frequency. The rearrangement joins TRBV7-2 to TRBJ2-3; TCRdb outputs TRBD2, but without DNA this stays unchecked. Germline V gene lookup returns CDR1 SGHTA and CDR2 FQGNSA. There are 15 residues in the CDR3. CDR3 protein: CASSLGLAGADTQYF.

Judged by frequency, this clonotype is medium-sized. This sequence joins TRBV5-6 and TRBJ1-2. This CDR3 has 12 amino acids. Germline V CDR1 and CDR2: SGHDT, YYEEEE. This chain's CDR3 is CASSLDNYGYTF.

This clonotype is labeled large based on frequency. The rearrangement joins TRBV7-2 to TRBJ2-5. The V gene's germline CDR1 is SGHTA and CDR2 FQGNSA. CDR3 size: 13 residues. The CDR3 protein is CASSPRPRETQYF.

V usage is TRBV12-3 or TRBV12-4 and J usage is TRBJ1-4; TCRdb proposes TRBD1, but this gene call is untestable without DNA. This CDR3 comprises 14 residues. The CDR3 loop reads CASSGRGANEKLFF.

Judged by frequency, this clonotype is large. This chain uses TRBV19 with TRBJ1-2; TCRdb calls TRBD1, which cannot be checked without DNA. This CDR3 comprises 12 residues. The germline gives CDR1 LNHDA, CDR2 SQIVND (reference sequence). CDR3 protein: CASIGAVYGYTF.

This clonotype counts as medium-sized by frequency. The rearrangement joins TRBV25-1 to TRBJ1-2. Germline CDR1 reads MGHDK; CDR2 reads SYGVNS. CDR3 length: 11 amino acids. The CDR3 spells CASSRWRGYTF.

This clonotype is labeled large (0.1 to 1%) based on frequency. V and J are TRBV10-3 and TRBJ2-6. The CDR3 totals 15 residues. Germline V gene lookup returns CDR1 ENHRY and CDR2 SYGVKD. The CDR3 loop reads CAIKGDTSGANVLTF.

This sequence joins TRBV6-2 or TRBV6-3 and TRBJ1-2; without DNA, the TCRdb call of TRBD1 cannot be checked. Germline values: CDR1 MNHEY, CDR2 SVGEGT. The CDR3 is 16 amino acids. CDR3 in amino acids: CASSYWRGQGFYGYTF.

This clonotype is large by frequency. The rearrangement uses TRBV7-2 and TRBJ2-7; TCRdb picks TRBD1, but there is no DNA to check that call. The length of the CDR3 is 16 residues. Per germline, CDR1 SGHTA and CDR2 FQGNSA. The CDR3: CASSPNPAAAVGEQYF.

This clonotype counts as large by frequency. CDR3 residues: CASSFGSLTEAFF. The V call is TRBV7-9, the J call TRBJ1-1. The CDR3 spans 13 residues. Per the germline V gene, CDR1 is SEHNR and CDR2 is FQNEAQ (reference sequence).

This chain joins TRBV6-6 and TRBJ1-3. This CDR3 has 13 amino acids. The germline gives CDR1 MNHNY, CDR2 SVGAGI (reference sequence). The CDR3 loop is CASSYSAGNTIYF.

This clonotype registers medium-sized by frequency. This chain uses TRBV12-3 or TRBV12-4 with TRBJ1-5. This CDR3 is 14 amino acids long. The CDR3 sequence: CASNAGLSNQPQHF.

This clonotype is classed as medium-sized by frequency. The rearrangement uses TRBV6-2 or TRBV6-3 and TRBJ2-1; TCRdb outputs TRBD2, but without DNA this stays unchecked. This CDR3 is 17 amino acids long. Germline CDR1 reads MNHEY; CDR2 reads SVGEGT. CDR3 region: CASMEAGGPTGFLGQFF.

CDR3 protein: CASSLQAGTGNTIYF. The rearrangement uses TRBV5-5 and TRBJ1-3. The CDR3 runs to 15 residues. Germline-derived CDR1 and CDR2 are SGHKS and YYEKEE (reference sequence).

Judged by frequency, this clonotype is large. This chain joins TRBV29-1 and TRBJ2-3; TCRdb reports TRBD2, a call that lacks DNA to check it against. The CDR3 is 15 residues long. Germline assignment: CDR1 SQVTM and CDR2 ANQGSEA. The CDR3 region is CSSSLAGGVTDTQYF.

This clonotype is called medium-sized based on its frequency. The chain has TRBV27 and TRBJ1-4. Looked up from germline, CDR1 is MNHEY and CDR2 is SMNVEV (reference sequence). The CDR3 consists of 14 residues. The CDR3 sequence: CASGRGFTNEKLFF.

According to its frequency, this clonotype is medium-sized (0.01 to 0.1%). CDR3 residues: CASRGQFGAEAFF. This chain joins TRBV19 and TRBJ1-1; with no DNA, the TCRdb D assignment of TRBD1 cannot be verified. The CDR3 loop spans 13 amino acids. The germline V gene encodes CDR1 LNHDA and CDR2 SQIVND (reference sequence).

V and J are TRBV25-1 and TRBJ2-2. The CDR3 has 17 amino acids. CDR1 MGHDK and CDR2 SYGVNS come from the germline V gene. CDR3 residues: CASSGYTYDSNTGELFF.

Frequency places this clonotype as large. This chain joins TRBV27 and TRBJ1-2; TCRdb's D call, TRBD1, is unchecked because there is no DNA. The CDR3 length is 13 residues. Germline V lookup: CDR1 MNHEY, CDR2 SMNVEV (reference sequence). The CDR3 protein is CASSFGQGTGYTF.